Sequencing of this T cell receptor beta chain was carried out in a study of T cell repertoires in cytomegalovirus infection. The CDR3 covers 13 residues. V lost 3 bases to trimming and J lost 3 bases, with 6 bases between them. The germline V gene encodes CDR1 SGHVS and CDR2 FNYEAQ. TCRdb itself ran the reads through MiXCR, one entry per CDR3 protein. The sample lists about 450,000 distinct CDR3 sequences, about 33% occurring once. This clonotype was observed a handful of times. The origin of this receptor is a human donor in good health (CMV status not recorded). Some clones in this sample may be carry-over from other donors' samples. Sequenced: PBMCs. The V gene is TRBV7-6, the J gene TRBJ1-5; D not certain. CDR3 bases: TGTGCCAGCAGCTTCGGGGACAATCAGCCCCAGCATTTT. Translation: CASSFGDNQPQHF. Variable domain in full (rest from reference TRBV7-6 and TRBJ1-5): GAGVSQSPRYKVTKRGQDVALRCDPISGHVSLYWYRQALGQGPEFLTYFNYEAQQDKSGLPNDRFSAERPEGSISTLTIQRTEQRDSAMYRCASSFGDNQPQHFGDGTRLSIL.